Given below is one T cell receptor beta chain in context. Study processing details: Estimation of nucleated cell counts was performed using reference gene primer amplification. The assay was immunoSEQ multiplex PCR, and TCRdb's table has in-frame clones only and misses some. D and trimming come from the DNA, and the V and J calls and clone size come from that table. The sample lists 180,000 or so clones, more than 75% seen once, with around a sixth in the top ten. These data come from a study of blood T cell repertoires in COVID-19. On the study more broadly: The cDNA or gDNA used as material had been derived from T cells, B-cell-depleted T cells, or PBMCs.

Sequenced: peripheral blood. This sequence originates from a person aged 70 to 85 with COVID-19, enrolled during active disease.

The CDR3 region has the DNA TGTGCCAGCAGCTTACACAGGGGAGGAGGCAATCAGCCCCAGCATTTT. Its translation is CASSLHRGGGNQPQHF. This chain joins TRBV7-9 and TRBJ1-5; TRBD1 aligns across 7 bases. V gave up 2 bases and J gave up 2 bases; unmatched junction bases: 6. Germline V gene data show CDR1 as SEHNR and CDR2 as FQNEAQ (reference sequence). This CDR3 comprises 16 residues.